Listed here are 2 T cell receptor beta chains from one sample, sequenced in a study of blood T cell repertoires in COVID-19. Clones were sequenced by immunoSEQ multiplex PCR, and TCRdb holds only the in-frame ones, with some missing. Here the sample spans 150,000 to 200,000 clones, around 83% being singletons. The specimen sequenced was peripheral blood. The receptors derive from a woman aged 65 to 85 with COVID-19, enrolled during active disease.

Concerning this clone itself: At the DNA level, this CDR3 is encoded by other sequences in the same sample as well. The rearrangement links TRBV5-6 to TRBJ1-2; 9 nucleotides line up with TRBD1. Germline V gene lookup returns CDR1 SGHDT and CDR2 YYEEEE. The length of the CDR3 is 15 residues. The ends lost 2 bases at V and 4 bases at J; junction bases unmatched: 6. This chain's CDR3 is CASSLTGTGTYGYTF. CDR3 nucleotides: TGTGCCAGCAGCTTAACCGGGACAGGGACCTATGGCTACACCTTC.

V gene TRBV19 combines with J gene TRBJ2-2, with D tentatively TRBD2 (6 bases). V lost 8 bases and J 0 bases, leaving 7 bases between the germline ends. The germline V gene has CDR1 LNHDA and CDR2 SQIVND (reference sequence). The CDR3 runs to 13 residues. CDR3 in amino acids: CASGDSNTGELFF. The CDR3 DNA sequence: TGTGCCAGTGGGGACTCGAACACCGGGGAGCTGTTTTTT.